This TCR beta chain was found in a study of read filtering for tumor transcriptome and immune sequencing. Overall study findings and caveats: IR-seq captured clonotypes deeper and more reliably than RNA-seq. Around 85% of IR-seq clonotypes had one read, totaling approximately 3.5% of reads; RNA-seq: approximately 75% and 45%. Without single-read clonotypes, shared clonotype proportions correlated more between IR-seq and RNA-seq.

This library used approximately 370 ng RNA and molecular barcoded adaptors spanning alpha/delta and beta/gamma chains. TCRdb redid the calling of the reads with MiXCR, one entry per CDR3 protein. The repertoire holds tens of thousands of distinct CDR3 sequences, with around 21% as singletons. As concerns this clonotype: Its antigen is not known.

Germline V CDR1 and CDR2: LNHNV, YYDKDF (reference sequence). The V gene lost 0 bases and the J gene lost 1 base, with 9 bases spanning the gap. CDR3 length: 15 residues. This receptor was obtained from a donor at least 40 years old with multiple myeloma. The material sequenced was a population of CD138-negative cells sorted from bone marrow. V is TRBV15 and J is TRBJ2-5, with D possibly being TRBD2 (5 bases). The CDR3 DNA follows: TGTGCCACCAGCAGAGAGGGAGCTTCCCAAGAGACCCAGTACTTC. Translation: CATSREGASQETQYF. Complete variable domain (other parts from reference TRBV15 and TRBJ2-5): DAMVIQNPRYQVTQFGKPVTLSCSQTLNHNVMYWYQQKSSQAPKLLFHYYDKDFNNEADTPDNFQSRRPNTSFCFLDIRSPGLGDTAMYLCATSREGASQETQYFGPGTRLLVL.